Listed here are 5 T cell receptor beta chains from one sample, sequenced in a study of radiation and T cells in renal cell carcinoma. Time point denoted: baseline pretreatment blood. Treatment indicated: 15 Gy SBRT to primary tumor, nephrectomy 4 weeks later. The table came from immunoSEQ multiplex PCR; TCRdb's copy has only in-frame clones and leaves some out. The sample holds approximately 110,000 clones; approximately 80% are singletons and the top ten take approximately 3%. The sample was blood, taken from a patient whose treatment included radiotherapy and nephrectomy. The receptors come from a woman aged 55-75 years with renal cell carcinoma.

The V call is TRBV11-2, the J call TRBJ2-4; D ambiguous. The CDR3 runs to 14 residues. Trimming pared 6 bases from V and 3 bases from J, leaving 12 bases between. Germline V gene lookup returns CDR1 SGHAT and CDR2 FQNNGV. CDR3: CASSTGYSKNIQYF. In DNA, the CDR3 is TGTGCCAGCAGTACGGGTTACAGCAAAAACATTCAGTACTTC. The variable domain in full, completed from reference TRBV11-2 and TRBJ2-4, reads EAGVAQSPRYKIIEKRQSVAFWCNPISGHATLYWYQQILGQGPKLLIQFQNNGVVDDSQLPKDRFSAERLKGVDSTLKIQPAKLEDSAVYLCASSTGYSKNIQYFGAGTRLSVL.

The CDR3 coding sequence is TGTGCCAGCAGCTTGGTCAACAGCGAGGAGCAGTACTTC. It translates to CASSLVNSEEQYF. The rearrangement joins TRBV5-6 to TRBJ2-7; no firm D call. V was trimmed by 0 bases and J by 7 bases, leaving 11 bases between them. From germline, CDR1 is SGHDT and CDR2 YYEEEE. The CDR3 contains 13 residues.

Comment on this clone: One junction end does not reproduce the germline sequence, and a read error may be involved. The chain carries TRBV5-1 and TRBJ2-3; D gene ambiguous. This CDR3 comprises 15 residues. Looked up from germline, CDR1 is SGHRS and CDR2 is YFSETQ. The CDR3 here is CVSSLEWGSTDTQYF. Here the CDR3 DNA reads TGCGTCAGCAGCTTGGAGTGGGGAAGCACAGATACGCAGTATTTT.

The V call is TRBV6-4, the J call TRBJ1-1; D is perhaps TRBD1 (5 bases). The CDR3 is made up of 13 amino acids. The germline V gene encodes CDR1 MRHNA and CDR2 SNTAGT. Trimming removed 5 bases at V and 1 base at J, with 8 bases between. The CDR3 region has the DNA TGTGCCAGCAGTTCCAGGGAGAACACTGAAGCTTTCTTT. It encodes CASSSRENTEAFF.

The chain recombines TRBV7-3 with TRBJ2-5; TRBD1 agrees at 10 bases. This CDR3 contains 15 residues. V was pared by 4 bases and J by 3 bases, with 5 bases of the junction left unmatched. Germline lookup yields CDR1 SGHTA and CDR2 FQGTGA. CDR3 nucleotides: TGTGCCAGCAGCTCCGACAGGGGGCGGGAAGAGACCCAGTACTTC. The encoded protein is CASSSDRGREETQYF.